Sequencing of this T cell receptor (beta chain) was carried out in a study of Ad26.COV2.S vaccination and SARS-CoV-2 variants. At the level of the study: Participant was drawn from the COV1001 Ad26.COV2.S trial arm.

Treatment of the sample: around 19 received Ad26.COV2.S at low or high dose, single or two shots; 5 received placebo; per-sample allocation not given. Sample collection was performed on day 63 after the first vaccine or placebo injection. The individual, an adult aged 18-55 years, was a donor in Boston. In the vaccine, an Ad26 vector expressed the SARS-CoV-2 spike of the Wuhan strain. Clones were sequenced by immunoSEQ multiplex PCR, and TCRdb holds only the in-frame ones, with some missing. The repertoire consists of a few hundred thousand clones, with roughly 90% occurring once and the leading ten covering 3.5% to 4%. Study-level points and caveats: Vaccinated and placebo-treated recipients had similar non-spike TCR breadth.

This clone was observed once. Its antigen is still unknown. V was clipped by 6 bases and J by 3 bases; unmatched bases: 7. This CDR3 has 16 residues. Germline assignment: CDR1 MNHEY and CDR2 SMNVEV (reference sequence). The chain couples TRBV27 to TRBJ2-1, with 11 bases fitting TRBD2. The sample in question was peripheral blood, obtained in a trial of Ad26.COV2.S vaccine versus placebo. The clonotype comes from a person aged 18-65 years who received the Ad26.COV2.S COVID-19 vaccine or a placebo. The CDR3 bases are TGTGCCAGCAGCAGTACTAGCGGGGGTTACTACAATGAGCAGTTCTTC. This gives the protein CASSSTSGGYYNEQFF.